This TCR beta chain was found in a study of blood T cell repertoires in COVID-19. Patients in Seattle were enrolled during active infection, then followed longitudinally. The method was immunoSEQ multiplex PCR; TCRdb's version includes in-frame clones alone and lacks a portion of them. The sample gives approximately 300,000 clones, over 75% of which show up once; more than 6% is in the top ten. Germline V CDR1 and CDR2: SQVTM, ANQGSEA. V lost 7 bases and J lost 3; bases outside the gene matches: 6. The CDR3 is made up of 13 amino acids. J is TRBJ2-7 and V is TRBV29-1; 10 nucleotides agree with TRBD1. Sequencing was done on a sample of peripheral blood. This receptor was taken from a young woman with COVID-19, enrolled during active disease. The CDR3, as DNA: TGCAGCGCCGGGGACAGGGGCGGCTACGAGCAGTACTTC. Amino acids: CSAGDRGGYEQYF.